The sequence of this TCR beta chain was determined in a study of T cell changes during pregnancy in multiple sclerosis. Only one count was recorded for this clone. TCRdb keeps only in-frame clones here, not all; method: immunoSEQ multiplex PCR. The sample holds roughly 48,000 clones; approximately 92% are singletons and the top ten take around 0.9%. Unmatched junction bases numbered 7, after V lost 4 bases and J lost 0 bases. This CDR3 is 17 amino acids long. CDR1 is PRHDT and CDR2 is FYEKMQ in the germline V gene (reference sequence). Sequencing used CD4+ T cells from peripheral blood mononuclear cells, obtained in the second trimester of pregnancy. This receptor was identified in a female donor in good health, enrolled as a control in a pregnancy study. V and J are TRBV13 and TRBJ1-3; 9 positions agree with TRBD1. The CDR3 DNA follows: TGTGCCAGCAGCTCCCTGGACAGGGGTTTCTCTGGAAACACCATATATTTT. This sequence encodes CASSSLDRGFSGNTIYF. The variable domain in full, with the rest retrieved from reference TRBV13 and TRBJ1-3, is AAGVIQSPRHLIKEKRETATLKCYPIPRHDTVYWYQQGPGQDPQFLISFYEKMQSDKGSIPDRFSAQQFSDYHSELNMSSLELGDSALYFCASSSLDRGFSGNTIYFGEGSWLTVV.